This TCR beta chain was profiled in a study of blood T cell repertoires in COVID-19. Overall study context: Samples representing acute and convalescent COVID-19 were sourced from the United States, Italy and Spain.

This clone was observed a single time. Germline CDR1 reads ENHRY; CDR2 reads SYGVKD. This CDR3 is built from 15 residues. The trim removed 4 bases at V and 5 bases at J, leaving 6 bases unmatched. Authors' data handling: Estimated nucleated cell counts came from reference gene primer amplification. Measured with immunoSEQ multiplex PCR; TCRdb has only the in-frame clones, and not every one. D and trimming were read from the DNA, whereas the V and J calls and clone size are those reported in that table. Found here are almost 250,000 clones, around nine tenths of them singletons; the top ten hold around 1.6%. Cohorts were determined from participant-reported clinical history. For recovered donors of Cohort 3, there were two negative PCRs, clearance, or symptom resolution.

The chain joins TRBV10-3 to TRBJ2-7; 12 bases fit TRBD2. Material: PBMCs or T cells enriched from blood (not recorded which). This TCR came from a woman aged 50 to 60 who had recovered from COVID-19. The DNA of the CDR3 is TGTGCCATCAGTGGACTAGCGGGAGTTCGTGACGAGCAGTACTTC. This codes for CAISGLAGVRDEQYF.